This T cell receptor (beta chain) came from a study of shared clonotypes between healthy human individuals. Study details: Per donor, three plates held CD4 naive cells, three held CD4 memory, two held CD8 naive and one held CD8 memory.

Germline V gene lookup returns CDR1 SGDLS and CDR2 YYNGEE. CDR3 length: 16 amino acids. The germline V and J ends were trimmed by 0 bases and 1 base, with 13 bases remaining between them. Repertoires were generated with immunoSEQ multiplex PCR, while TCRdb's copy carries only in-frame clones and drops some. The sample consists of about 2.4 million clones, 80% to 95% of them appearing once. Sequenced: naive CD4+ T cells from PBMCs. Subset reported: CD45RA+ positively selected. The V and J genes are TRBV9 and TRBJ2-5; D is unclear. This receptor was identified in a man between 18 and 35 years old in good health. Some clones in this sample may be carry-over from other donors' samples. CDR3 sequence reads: CASSVGRSTVQETQYF. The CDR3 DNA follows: TGTGCCAGCAGCGTAGGCAGGAGCACTGTCCAAGAGACCCAGTACTTC.